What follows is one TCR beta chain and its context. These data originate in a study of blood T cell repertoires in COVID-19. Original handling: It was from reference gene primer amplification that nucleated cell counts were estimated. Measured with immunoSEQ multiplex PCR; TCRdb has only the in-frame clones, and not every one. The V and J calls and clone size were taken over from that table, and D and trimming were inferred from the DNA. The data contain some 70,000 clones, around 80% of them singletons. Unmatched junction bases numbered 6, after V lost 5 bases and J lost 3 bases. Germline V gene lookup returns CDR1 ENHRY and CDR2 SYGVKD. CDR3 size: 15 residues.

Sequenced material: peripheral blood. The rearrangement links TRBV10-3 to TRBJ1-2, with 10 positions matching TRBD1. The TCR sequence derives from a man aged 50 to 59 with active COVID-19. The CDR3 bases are TGTGCCATCAGTCCCGGGACAGGGGACGACTATGGCTACACCTTC. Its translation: CAISPGTGDDYGYTF.